One and the same sample provided the 2 T cell receptor beta chains below, sequenced in a study of CD8+CD57+ T cells in acquired aplastic anemia. Patients included in sequencing had previously demonstrated CD8+CD57+ cell expansion by flow cytometry. Genomic DNA was employed as the template in profiling TCR beta VDJ and CDR3. TCRdb re-analysed the reads in MiXCR, keeping a single row per CDR3 protein. The table includes over 150,000 distinct CDR3 sequences, more than 60% detected once. The sequenced sample was sorted CD4+, CD8+, or CD8+CD57+ T cells (not recorded which) from PBMCs. The source is a human donor with aplastic anemia.

This clonotype has just a few counts. V and J are TRBV2 and TRBJ1-3, with a possible D match to TRBD1 (5 bases). The length of the CDR3 is 14 residues. Germline CDR1 is SNHLY and CDR2 is FYNNEI. V lost 5 bases to trimming and J lost 0 bases, with 8 bases between them. CDR3 loop: CASSLTDSGNTIYF. For the CDR3, the DNA is TGTGCCAGCAGTTTGACAGACTCTGGAAACACCATATATTTT. Based on the CDR3 plus reference TRBV2 and TRBJ1-3, the full variable domain is EPEVTQTPSHQVTQMGQEVILRCVPISNHLYFYWYRQILGQKVEFLVSFYNNEISEKSEIFDDQFSVERPDGSNFTLKIRSTKLEDSAMYFCASSLTDSGNTIYFGEGSWLTVV.

As regards this clonotype: It is likely a read error, because the conserved phenylalanine at the end of the CDR3 is missing. The chain joins TRBV20-1 to TRBJ2-7; tentative D call: TRBD2 (7 bases). V lost 6 bases, J lost 6 bases, and 27 bases lay in between. Germline CDR1 DFQATT, CDR2 SNEGSKA (reference sequence). The CDR3 is made up of 16 amino acids. DNA of the CDR3: TGCAGTGCCCCTGGGGGGGGGGGGCAGGGTAATCCCGAGCAGTACCTC. This gives the protein CSAPGGGGQGNPEQYL.